This T cell receptor (beta chain) originates from a study of shared clonotypes between healthy human individuals. The table came from immunoSEQ multiplex PCR; TCRdb's copy has only in-frame clones and leaves some out. Of around 500,000 clones in the sample, approximately 80% are singletons; the top ten hold 10% to 15%. Trimming at V came to 2 bases and at J to 1 base, leaving 3 bases not matched to a gene. Germline CDR1 SGHAT, CDR2 FQNNGV. The CDR3 extends over 15 amino acids. Healthy and HIV-negative, the adult donors had no recent acute infections or vaccinations. The chain couples TRBV11-2 to TRBJ2-5, with TRBD2 matching 8 bases. The sequenced sample was PBMCs. This clonotype was sampled from a woman aged 40 to 55 in good health. Some clones in this sample may be carry-over from other donors' samples. The CDR3 DNA is TGTGCCAGCAGCTTATACCTAGCGGGCCAAGAGACCCAGTACTTC. Its protein product is CASSLYLAGQETQYF. The full variable domain, with the rest looked up from reference TRBV11-2 and TRBJ2-5, is EAGVAQSPRYKIIEKRQSVAFWCNPISGHATLYWYQQILGQGPKLLIQFQNNGVVDDSQLPKDRFSAERLKGVDSTLKIQPAKLEDSAVYLCASSLYLAGQETQYFGPGTRLLVL.